This T cell receptor (beta chain) was documented in a study of T cell repertoires in cytomegalovirus infection. Overall study: It was the public TCR beta signatures that indicated both CMV infection and matching HLA type. Study-level results: Cumulative public TCR beta family frequency identified carriers of CMV plus the relevant HLA. Within the response measured ex vivo, HLA-C-restricted CMV-specific TCR beta clonotypes were dominant.

This clonotype was counted many times. Its specificity is unknown. Germline V CDR1 and CDR2: SGHTA, FQGNSA. V was cut by 5 bases and J by 3 bases, with 11 bases left in between. The CDR3 is 13 amino acids. TCRdb itself ran the reads through MiXCR, one entry per CDR3 protein. This table holds roughly 230,000 distinct CDR3 sequences, approximately 22% found once. This clonotype was sampled from a human donor in good health (CMV status not recorded). Some clones in this sample may be carry-over from other donors' samples. The source material was CD8+ T cells from PBMCs. The chain recombines TRBV7-2 with TRBJ2-7, with D possibly called TRBD1 or TRBD2 (5 bases each). The CDR3 DNA follows: TGTGCCAGCAGCGGGGGAAGGGGCTACGAGCAGTACTTC. Translation: CASSGGRGYEQYF.